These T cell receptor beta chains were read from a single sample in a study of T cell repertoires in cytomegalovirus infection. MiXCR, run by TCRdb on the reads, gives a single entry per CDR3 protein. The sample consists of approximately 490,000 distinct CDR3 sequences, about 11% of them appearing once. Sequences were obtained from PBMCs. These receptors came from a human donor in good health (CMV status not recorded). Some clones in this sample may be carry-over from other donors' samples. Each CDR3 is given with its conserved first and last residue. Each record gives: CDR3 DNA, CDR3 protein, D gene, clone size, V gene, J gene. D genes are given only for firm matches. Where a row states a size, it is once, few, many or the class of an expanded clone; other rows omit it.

CDR3nt: TGTGCCAGTAGTATAATGGGACCGACGAACACTGAAGCTTTCTTT
CDR3aa: CASSIMGPTNTEAFF
d_gene: NA
abundance: NA
v_gene: TRBV19
j_gene: TRBJ1-1

CDR3nt: TGTGCCAGCAGCCAAGTCGGGAGCGGGAGAGTCTACGAGCAGTACTTC
CDR3aa: CASSQVGSGRVYEQYF
d_gene: TRBD2
abundance: NA
v_gene: TRBV3-1
j_gene: TRBJ2-7

CDR3nt: TGTGCCAGCAGCTTCGACAGGGCGTCCCTCGAGCAGTACTTC
CDR3aa: CASSFDRASLEQYF
d_gene: TRBD1
abundance: NA
v_gene: TRBV5-6
j_gene: TRBJ2-7

CDR3nt: TGTGCCAGCAGCATCGGGACCTTTACAACTAACTATGGCTACACCTTC
CDR3aa: CASSIGTFTTNYGYTF
d_gene: NA
abundance: many
v_gene: TRBV7-2
j_gene: TRBJ1-2

CDR3nt: TGTGCCACCAGTGATCGTGGAGGGGAGCCCGATCAGCCCCAGCATTTT
CDR3aa: CATSDRGGEPDQPQHF
d_gene: NA
abundance: few
v_gene: TRBV24-1
j_gene: TRBJ1-5

CDR3nt: TGTGCCAGCAGGGACGGGGCTAACTATGGCTACACCTTC
CDR3aa: CASRDGANYGYTF
d_gene: NA
abundance: many
v_gene: TRBV4-2
j_gene: TRBJ1-2

CDR3nt: TGTGCCAGCAGTTACATCCAGGGGGCTTACGAGCAGTACTTC
CDR3aa: CASSYIQGAYEQYF
d_gene: TRBD1
abundance: many
v_gene: TRBV6-5
j_gene: TRBJ2-7

CDR3nt: TGTGCCACCAGTGAAGGAAACACGGACACCGGGGAGCTGTTTTTT
CDR3aa: CATSEGNTDTGELFF
d_gene: NA
abundance: NA
v_gene: TRBV24-1
j_gene: TRBJ2-2

CDR3nt: TGTGCCAGCAGTTACGGGGTAGTAACAGATACGCAGTATTTT
CDR3aa: CASSYGVVTDTQYF
d_gene: NA
abundance: NA
v_gene: TRBV6-6
j_gene: TRBJ2-3

CDR3nt: TGTGCCAGCAGCAATAGTGGGGGGGGCACCGGGGAGCTGTTTTTT
CDR3aa: CASSNSGGGTGELFF
d_gene: TRBD2
abundance: many
v_gene: TRBV7-8
j_gene: TRBJ2-2

CDR3nt: TGTGCCATCAAACCAAACACCGGGGAGCTGTTTTTT
CDR3aa: CAIKPNTGELFF
d_gene: NA
abundance: NA
v_gene: TRBV10-3
j_gene: TRBJ2-2

CDR3nt: TGTGCCAGCAGCTATCAAGAGAACTATGGCTACACCTTC
CDR3aa: CASSYQENYGYTF
d_gene: NA
abundance: many
v_gene: TRBV7-2
j_gene: TRBJ1-2

CDR3nt: TGCAGTGCCCCCGGGCTAGCGGGAGGGTGGGAGCAGTTCTTC
CDR3aa: CSAPGLAGGWEQFF
d_gene: TRBD2
abundance: many
v_gene: TRBV20-1
j_gene: TRBJ2-1